This T cell receptor beta chain was observed in a study of beta chain features in type 1 diabetes. Study-level results: Insertions were fewer and deletions more numerous at VDJ junctions in type 1 diabetes patients. A cDNA-based sequencing approach could over-represent cells with high TCR expression. Moderate yet significant TCRB CDR3 shortening was seen in Type 1 diabetes patients in all four CD4+ subsets. Patients and controls would be equally affected if PCR favored shorter templates.

This clone was counted a few times. As yet, its antigen is unknown. Sequencing targeted expressed TCRB transcripts, as all isolated RNA had been reverse transcribed. Measured with immunoSEQ multiplex PCR; TCRdb has only the in-frame clones, and not every one. The sample lists a few hundred thousand clones, roughly a fifth occurring once. This CDR3 has 16 residues. Germline loops: CDR1 SGDLS, CDR2 YYNGEE. Trimming pared 2 bases from V and 3 bases from J, leaving 15 bases between. The rearrangement joins TRBV9 to TRBJ2-1; a possible D gene is TRBD2 (6 bases). The source material was naive CD4+ T cells from blood. The sequence derives from a woman aged 18 to 35 in good health. CDR3 amino acids: CASSVSAGTVYNEQFF. For the CDR3, the DNA is TGTGCCAGCAGCGTCTCCGCGGGGACCGTCTACAATGAGCAGTTCTTC.